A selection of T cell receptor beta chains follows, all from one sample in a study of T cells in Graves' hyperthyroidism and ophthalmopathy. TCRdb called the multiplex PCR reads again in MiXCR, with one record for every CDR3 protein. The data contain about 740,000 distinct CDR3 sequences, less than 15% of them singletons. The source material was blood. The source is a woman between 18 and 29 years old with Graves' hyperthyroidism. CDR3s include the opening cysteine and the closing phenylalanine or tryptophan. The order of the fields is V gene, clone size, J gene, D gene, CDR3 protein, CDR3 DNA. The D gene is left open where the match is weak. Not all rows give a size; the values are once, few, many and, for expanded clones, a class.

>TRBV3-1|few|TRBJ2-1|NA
CASSPGTLNNEQFF
TGTGCCAGCAGCCCGGGGACTCTTAACAATGAGCAGTTCTTC
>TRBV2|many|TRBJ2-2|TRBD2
CASSFSGSPGELFF
TGTGCCAGCAGTTTCAGCGGGAGCCCCGGGGAGCTGTTTTTT
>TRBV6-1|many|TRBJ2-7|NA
CASSGTALYEQYF
TGTGCCAGCAGTGGCACAGCCCTCTACGAGCAGTACTTC
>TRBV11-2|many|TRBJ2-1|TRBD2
CASSSSGRGSYNEQFF
TGTGCCAGCAGCTCTAGCGGGAGGGGCTCCTACAATGAGCAGTTCTTC
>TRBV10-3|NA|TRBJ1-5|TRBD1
CAISDDYRGNQPQHF
TGTGCCATCAGTGACGACTACAGGGGAAATCAGCCCCAGCATTTT
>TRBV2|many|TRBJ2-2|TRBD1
CASKPGQGFPGELFF
TGTGCCAGCAAACCCGGACAGGGTTTCCCCGGGGAGCTGTTTTTT
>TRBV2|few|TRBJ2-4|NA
CASSRQRAKNIQYF
TGTGCCAGCAGCCGTCAGCGGGCCAAAAACATTCAGTACTTC
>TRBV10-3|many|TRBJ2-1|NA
CAISELAGTVGAYNEQFF
TGTGCCATCAGTGAGTTAGCTGGGACGGTCGGCGCCTACAATGAGCAGTTCTTC
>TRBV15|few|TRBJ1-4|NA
CATSSRLTNEKLFF
TGTGCCACCAGCAGTAGACTCACTAATGAAAAACTGTTTTTT
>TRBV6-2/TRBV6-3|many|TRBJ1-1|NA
CASSYLLWAEAFF
TGTGCCAGCAGTTACTTGCTGTGGGCTGAAGCTTTCTTT
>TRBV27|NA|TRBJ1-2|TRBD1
CASSPRGVGYGYTF
TGTGCCAGCAGCCCCAGGGGGGTAGGGTATGGCTACACCTTC
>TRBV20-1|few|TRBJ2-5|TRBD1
CSARGGGTGGGETQYF
TGCAGTGCTAGAGGGGGCGGGACAGGGGGGGGAGAGACCCAGTACTTC
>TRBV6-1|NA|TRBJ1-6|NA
CASSTPGQFPSPLHF
TGTGCCAGCTCAACCCCGGGACAATTTCCGTCACCCCTCCACTTT
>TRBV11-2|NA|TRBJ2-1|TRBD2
CASSPGLAGFINEQFF
TGTGCCAGCAGCCCTGGACTAGCGGGCTTTATCAATGAGCAGTTCTTC
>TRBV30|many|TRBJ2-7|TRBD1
CAWGRGTASYEQYF
TGTGCCTGGGGAAGGGGGACAGCTTCCTACGAGCAGTACTTC
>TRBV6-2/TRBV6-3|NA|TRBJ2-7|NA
CASSPLRRETYEQYF
TGTGCCAGCAGCCCCCTGCGGAGGGAGACCTACGAGCAGTACTTC
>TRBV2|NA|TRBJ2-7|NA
CASSGTVMKSYEQYF
TGTGCCAGCAGTGGGACGGTCATGAAGTCCTACGAGCAGTACTTC
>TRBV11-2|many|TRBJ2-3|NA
CATTNLASGQYF
TGTGCCACCACGAATCTAGCCAGCGGGCAGTATTTT
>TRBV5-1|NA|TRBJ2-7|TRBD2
CASSLVSGTGYGGGDEQYF
TGCGCCAGCAGCTTGGTCTCCGGGACCGGGTACGGCGGGGGGGACGAGCAGTACTTC